The 10 T cell receptor beta chains presented below share a single source sample, sequenced in a study of blood T cell repertoires in COVID-19. Sequencing was performed with immunoSEQ multiplex PCR; in TCRdb, only in-frame clones are kept and a portion is missing. The repertoire holds some 80,000 clones, with roughly 86% as singletons. The material sequenced was peripheral blood. All receptors come from a man older than 75 with active or convalescent COVID-19.

The CDR3 sequence is CASSLAGDRGDYGYTF. The CDR3, as DNA: TGTGCCAGCAGCTTAGCGGGGGACAGGGGCGACTATGGCTACACCTTC. The chain recombines TRBV7-8 with TRBJ1-2; 10 nucleotides align to TRBD1. Germline-derived CDR1 and CDR2 are SGHVS and FQNEAQ. The J segment lost 3 bases and the V segment lost 0 bases, leaving 4 bases of the junction unmatched. The CDR3 has 16 residues.

The chain carries TRBV30 and TRBJ2-5; no definite D call. Between the trimmed V and J ends, which lost 3 bases and 1 base, there was a span of 9 bases. This CDR3 has 13 residues. Germline V gene lookup returns CDR1 GTSNPN and CDR2 SVGIG (reference sequence). In DNA, the CDR3 is TGTGCCTGGAGGCCCACGGTCCAAGAGACCCAGTACTTC. Translation: CAWRPTVQETQYF. Full variable domain (missing parts from reference TRBV30 and TRBJ2-5): SQTIHQWPATLVQPVGSPLSLECTVEGTSNPNLYWYRQAAGRGLQLLFYSVGIGQISSEVPQNLSASRPQDRQFILSSKKLLLSDSGFYLCAWRPTVQETQYFGPGTRLLVL.

The rearrangement uses TRBV28 and TRBJ1-5; D ambiguous. The germline V gene has CDR1 MDHEN and CDR2 SYDVKM. Trimming left V 6 bases short and J 0 bases short, with 3 bases between. This CDR3 region has 12 residues. The CDR3 nucleotides read TGTGCCAGCAGCCATAGCAATCAGCCCCAGCATTTT. Its translation is CASSHSNQPQHF.

CDR3 bases: TGTGCCAGCAGGAACGCGGGGGGGCCAAACACCGGGGAGCTGTTTTTT. Translated: CASRNAGGPNTGELFF. The J gene is TRBJ2-2, the V gene TRBV6-4, with 9 bases that match TRBD2. V was clipped by 6 bases and J by 2 bases; unmatched bases: 7. The germline V gene has CDR1 MRHNA and CDR2 SNTAGT. This CDR3 is 16 amino acids long.

The chain combines TRBV18 with TRBJ1-5; D unresolved. The germline V and J ends were trimmed by 3 bases and 7 bases, with 16 bases remaining between them. The CDR3 loop spans 15 amino acids. Germline V CDR1 and CDR2: KGHSH, LQKENI. The CDR3 region is CASSPNNELRQPQHF. The CDR3, as DNA: TGTGCCAGCTCACCCAATAATGAGTTGAGGCAGCCCCAGCATTTT.

J is TRBJ1-2 and V is TRBV5-6; no clear D gene. V dropped 3 bases and J dropped 8 bases, with 11 bases sitting between them. The CDR3 runs 12 residues. CDR1 is SGHDT, CDR2 YYEEEE, per germline. This CDR3 is CASSSSIGGYTF. The CDR3 bases are TGTGCCAGCAGCTCCTCCATTGGCGGCTACACCTTC.

V usage is TRBV2 and J usage is TRBJ2-4, with 7 bases aligning to TRBD1. V was clipped by 5 bases and J by 0 bases; unmatched bases: 4. This CDR3 is 15 amino acids long. Germline V gene lookup returns CDR1 SNHLY and CDR2 FYNNEI. CDR3 nucleotide sequence: TGTGCCAGCAGTCCGGGACAGAAAGCCAAAAACATTCAGTACTTC. Its translation: CASSPGQKAKNIQYF.

This chain joins TRBV28 and TRBJ1-2, with 7 positions matching TRBD1. The length of the CDR3 is 15 residues. The V segment lost 1 base and the J segment 0 bases; nucleotides outside the gene matches: 2. CDR1 and CDR2 from the germline V gene are MDHEN and SYDVKM. CDR3 nucleotide sequence: TGTGCCAGCAGTTTATCCCAGGGGGCTAACTATGGCTACACCTTC. It encodes CASSLSQGANYGYTF.

The chain is built from TRBV28 and TRBJ1-3, with D uncertain. The CDR3 covers 16 residues. Germline CDR1 reads MDHEN; CDR2 reads SYDVKM. Trimming pared 5 bases from V and 7 bases from J, leaving 21 bases between. The CDR3, as DNA: TGTGCCAGCAGTACCCATCCCGGTAGTTCTTTGAACACCATATATTTT. As protein: CASSTHPGSSLNTIYF.

This rearrangement joins TRBV5-1 to TRBJ1-2; 7 bases align to TRBD1. J gave up 4 bases and V 4 bases, and 7 bases lay outside the gene matches. The CDR3 is 14 amino acids. Germline V gene sequence: CDR1 SGHRS, CDR2 YFSETQ. CDR3 protein: CASSNNRGPYGYTF. CDR3 nucleotide sequence: TGCGCCAGCAGCAACAACAGGGGTCCCTATGGCTACACCTTC.